Here is one T cell receptor beta chain with its context. These data are taken from a study of blood T cell repertoires in COVID-19. TCRdb's table, derived via immunoSEQ multiplex PCR, lists solely in-frame clones and lacks some. The sample includes about 330,000 clones, 80% to 90% of them seen just once. V was trimmed by 5 bases and J by 1 base, leaving 14 bases between them. The CDR3 length is 15 residues. CDR1 is SGHTA and CDR2 is FQGNSA in the germline V gene. J is TRBJ1-2 and V is TRBV7-2; maybe TRBD1 (6 bases). The sample was PBMCs or T cells enriched from blood (not recorded which). This receptor was obtained from a woman aged 25 to 39 who had recovered from COVID-19. CDR3 coding DNA: TGTGCCAGCAGCCCTGAGGGGGTCCTTAACTATGGCTACACCTTC. Protein: CASSPEGVLNYGYTF.